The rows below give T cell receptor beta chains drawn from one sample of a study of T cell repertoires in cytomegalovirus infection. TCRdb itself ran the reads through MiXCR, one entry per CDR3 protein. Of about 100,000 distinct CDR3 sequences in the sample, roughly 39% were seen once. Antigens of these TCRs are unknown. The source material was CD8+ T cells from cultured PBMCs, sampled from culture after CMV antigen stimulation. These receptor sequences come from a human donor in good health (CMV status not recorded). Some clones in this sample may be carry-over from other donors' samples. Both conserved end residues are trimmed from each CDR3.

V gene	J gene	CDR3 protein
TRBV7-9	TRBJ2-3	ASSGGGFHTDTQY
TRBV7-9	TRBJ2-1	ASSLALGASGYEQF
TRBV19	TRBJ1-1	ASRTGQNTEAF
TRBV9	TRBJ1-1	ASSEQDNHGTEAF
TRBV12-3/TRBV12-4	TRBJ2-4	ASSPTLAKNIQY
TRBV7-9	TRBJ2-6	ASSSTGANVLT
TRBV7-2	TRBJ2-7	ASSLEGGLYYEQY
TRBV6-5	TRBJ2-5	ASSDTGGVETQY
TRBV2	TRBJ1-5	ASSETGGSNQPQH
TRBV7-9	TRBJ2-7	ASSPTDRDEQY
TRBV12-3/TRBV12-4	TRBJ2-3	ASSPGGVADTQY
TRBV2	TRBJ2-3	ASTEWAITDTQY
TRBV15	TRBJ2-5	ATSRDGLAGTQETQY
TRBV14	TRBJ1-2	ASSQVGSIYGYT
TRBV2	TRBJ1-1	ASSEPGGILMNTEAF
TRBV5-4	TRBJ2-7	ASSPRQGDYEQY